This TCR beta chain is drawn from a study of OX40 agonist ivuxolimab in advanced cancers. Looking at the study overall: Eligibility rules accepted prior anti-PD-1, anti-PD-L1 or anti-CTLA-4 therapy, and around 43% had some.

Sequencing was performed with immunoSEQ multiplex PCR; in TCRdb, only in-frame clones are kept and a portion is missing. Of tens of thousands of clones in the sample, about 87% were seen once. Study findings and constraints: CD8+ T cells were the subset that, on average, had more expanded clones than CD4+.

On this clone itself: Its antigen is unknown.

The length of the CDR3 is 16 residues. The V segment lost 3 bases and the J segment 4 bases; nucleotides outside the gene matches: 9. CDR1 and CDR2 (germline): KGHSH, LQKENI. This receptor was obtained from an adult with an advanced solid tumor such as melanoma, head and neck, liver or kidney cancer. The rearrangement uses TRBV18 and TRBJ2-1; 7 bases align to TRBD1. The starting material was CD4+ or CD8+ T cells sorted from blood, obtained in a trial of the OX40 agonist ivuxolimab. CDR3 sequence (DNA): TGTGCCAGCTCACCTTCCAGGACAGGAAAGTACAATGAGCAGTTCTTC. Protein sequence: CASSPSRTGKYNEQFF.